The 22 T cell receptor beta chains given below trace back to one sample, sequenced in a study of response to subunit inactivated influenza vaccine. TCRdb re-derived calls from the RT-PCR reads in MiXCR, one entry per CDR3 protein. Among around 750,000 distinct CDR3 sequences listed, around 20% were seen once. The sequences come from PBMCs from blood, collected around 5 days after vaccination. These receptors all stem from a man aged 50 to 60 who received an inactivated influenza vaccine.

The rearrangement links TRBV19 to TRBJ1-2, with a tentative D call TRBD1 (5 bases). V was clipped by 7 bases and J by 3 bases, with 12 bases between them. Germline-derived CDR1 and CDR2 are LNHDA and SQIVND (reference sequence). The CDR3 consists of 13 residues. Written as DNA, the CDR3 is TGTGCCAGTACCCCCACAGGCTACTATGGCTACACCTTC. This codes for CASTPTGYYGYTF.

This chain connects TRBV21-1 to TRBJ2-2. TRBV21-1 is a pseudogene. This CDR3 region has 16 residues. CDR3 amino acids: CASSLRNGRTGGELFF. CDR3 bases: TGTGCCAGCAGCCTCCGAAATGGTCGGACGGGCGGGGAGCTGTTTTTT.

The chain has TRBV29-1 and TRBJ2-1; TRBD2 aligns across 7 bases. Germline CDR1 reads SQVTM; CDR2 reads ANQGSEA. Unmatched junction bases numbered 7, after V lost 0 bases and J lost 8 bases. There are 14 residues in the CDR3. The CDR3 is CSVEDWDYEHEQFF. CDR3 in DNA: TGCAGCGTTGAAGATTGGGACTACGAACATGAGCAGTTCTTC.

The gene calls are TRBV15 and TRBJ2-5; 9 nucleotides match TRBD1. V shed 4 bases and J 3 bases; nucleotides not matched to a gene: 3. There are 14 residues in the CDR3. CDR1 is LNHNV and CDR2 is YYDKDF in the germline V gene (reference sequence). The CDR3: CATSTRDREETQYF. The CDR3 DNA is TGTGCCACCAGCACCCGGGACAGGGAAGAGACCCAGTACTTC.

The rearrangement joins TRBV7-2 to TRBJ2-7; D call uncertain. Germline CDR1 SGHTA, CDR2 FQGNSA. CDR3 length: 14 amino acids. The ends were cut back, 2 bases at V and 0 bases at J, with 8 bases in the middle. CDR3 nucleotides: TGTGCCAGCAGCTTAATGCGGACCTCCTACGAGCAGTACTTC. Its translation is CASSLMRTSYEQYF.

J is TRBJ2-7 and V is TRBV7-2, with D unresolved. Germline V gives CDR1 SGHTA, CDR2 FQGNSA. This CDR3 has 12 residues. V gave up 5 bases and J gave up 3 bases, with 8 bases separating them. CDR3 in amino acids: CASSEQYYEQYF. CDR3 sequence (DNA): TGTGCCAGCAGCGAGCAGTACTACGAGCAGTACTTC.

The rearrangement links TRBV20-1 to TRBJ2-7, with TRBD1 as a possible D gene (5 bases). The germline V gene has CDR1 DFQATT and CDR2 SNEGSKA (reference sequence). The CDR3 runs 12 residues. V dropped 5 bases and J dropped 2 bases, with 10 bases sitting between them. CDR3 sequence reads: CSAPRQTYEQYF. The DNA of the CDR3 is TGCAGTGCTCCCCGACAGACCTACGAGCAGTACTTC.

About this clonotype itself: At one end, the junction sequence differs from germline, possibly due to a read error. This chain links TRBV12-3 or TRBV12-4 with TRBJ1-2, with D possibly being TRBD1 (5 bases). The CDR3 covers 14 residues. The CDR3 loop reads CASSPPGGVGGSFF. CDR3 nucleotides: TGTGCCAGCAGCCCCCCGGGGGGAGTGGGAGGCTCCTTCTTC.

The J gene is TRBJ2-1, the V gene TRBV20-1; 10 nucleotides match TRBD2. With V trimmed by 4 bases and J by 5 bases, 23 bases remained unmatched. CDR1 is DFQATT, CDR2 SNEGSKA, per germline (reference sequence). This CDR3 region has 20 residues. CDR3 DNA: TGCAGTGCTAAGGACCCACTGTCTAGCGGGGGTGGGGCACTTGACAATGAGCAGTTCTTC. Its protein is CSAKDPLSSGGGALDNEQFF.

This clonotype was seen only a few times. This chain uses TRBV11-2 with TRBJ1-4; TRBD1 aligns across 11 bases. Trimming cost V 5 bases and J 4 bases; bases outside gene matches: 12. Germline V gene data show CDR1 as SGHAT and CDR2 as FQNNGV. The CDR3 has 18 residues. The CDR3 here is CASSPGQGASFSNEKLFF. CDR3 bases: TGTGCCAGCAGCCCTGGACAGGGGGCGAGCTTTAGTAATGAAAAACTGTTTTTT.

This chain joins TRBV11-2 and TRBJ1-5; D uncertain. CDR3 length: 17 amino acids. V gave up 0 bases and J gave up 0 bases, with 12 bases separating them. Germline values: CDR1 SGHAT, CDR2 FQNNGV. Here the CDR3 reads CASSLEGGPYSNQPQHF. The CDR3 nucleotides are TGTGCCAGCAGCTTAGAAGGCGGACCTTATAGCAATCAGCCCCAGCATTTT.

V is TRBV4-2 and J is TRBJ2-7; TRBD2 is a possible D gene (6 bases). Trimming removed 4 bases at V and 7 bases at J, with 23 bases between. Looked up from germline, CDR1 is LGHNA and CDR2 is YNFKEQ. This CDR3 region has 16 residues. CDR3 nucleotide sequence: TGTGCCAGCAGCCTAACCCCGGGGCAGCCCGGAGGGGAGCAGTACTTC. It translates to CASSLTPGQPGGEQYF.

This clonotype appeared a few times. The J gene is TRBJ2-1, the V gene TRBV6-1; TRBD2 aligns across 13 bases. J lost 7 bases, V lost 4 bases, and 10 bases had no gene match. The CDR3 spans 17 residues. The germline gives CDR1 MNHNS, CDR2 SASEGT. The CDR3 DNA is TGTGCCAGCAGTGTGGGGACTAGCGGGAAGGCGAGAAATGAGCAGTTCTTC. The encoded protein is CASSVGTSGKARNEQFF.

This clonotype showed up just a few times. V is TRBV5-6 and J is TRBJ1-1, with no clear D. The V gene lost 2 bases and the J gene lost 11 bases, with 19 bases spanning the gap. Germline loops: CDR1 SGHDT, CDR2 YYEEEE. This CDR3 is built from 14 residues. CDR3 bases: TGTGCCAGCAGCTTTTGGAATTCAGAAGTGGATGCTTTCTTT. The encoded protein is CASSFWNSEVDAFF.

This clonotype turned up a few times. The chain is built from TRBV7-6 and TRBJ2-7; 8 bases match TRBD2. V lost 1 base and J lost 1; bases outside the gene matches: 18. CDR3 length equals 20 residues. Germline CDR1 and CDR2: SGHVS and FNYEAQ. CDR3 nucleotide sequence: TGTGCCAGCAGCTTAGAAGCCCCTCGGTCCCCTAGCGGGTCTTCCTACGAGCAGTACTTC. Translation gives CASSLEAPRSPSGSSYEQYF.

This clonotype was detected only a few times. V and J are TRBV6-5 and TRBJ1-6; TRBD1 matches at 9 bases. The V gene's germline CDR1 is MNHEY and CDR2 SVGAGI. V was pared by 2 bases and J by 6 bases, with 5 bases of the junction left unmatched. The CDR3 spans 16 residues. The CDR3 spells CASSYPDRGPNSPLHF. The CDR3 bases are TGTGCCAGCAGTTACCCGGACAGGGGCCCTAATTCACCCCTCCACTTT.

This clonotype was seen more than once but under ten times. The chain couples TRBV7-9 to TRBJ2-4; TRBD1 aligns across 11 bases. There are 15 residues in the CDR3. Germline V gene lookup returns CDR1 SEHNR and CDR2 FQNEAQ (reference sequence). The V and J ends lost 5 bases and 4 bases, in that order; junction bases with no gene match: 4. The DNA for the CDR3 is TGTGCCAGCAGCCCCGGGGACAGGGGGAAAAACATTCAGTACTTC. It is translated as CASSPGDRGKNIQYF.

The chain employs TRBV6-2 or TRBV6-3 and TRBJ2-6; D call uncertain. Germline V gives CDR1 MNHEY, CDR2 SVGEGT. V lost 5 bases, J lost 0 bases, and 14 bases lay in between. The CDR3 totals 17 residues. Here the CDR3 reads CASSAGQPFSGANVLTF. Written as DNA, the CDR3 is TGTGCCAGCAGTGCCGGGCAGCCTTTCTCTGGGGCCAACGTCCTGACTTTC.

J is TRBJ2-1 and V is TRBV7-6; D is undetermined. The CDR3 has 15 amino acids. Trimming removed 5 bases at V and 2 bases at J, with 13 bases between. Germline loops: CDR1 SGHVS, CDR2 FNYEAQ. The CDR3 DNA reads TGTGCCAGCAGCCCACTTGGTTCGGCCTACAATGAGCAGTTCTTC. This translates into CASSPLGSAYNEQFF.

As regards this clonotype: A much larger clone differs from this one at a single base, so this may be a read error. The chain combines TRBV5-6 with TRBJ2-5; 8 bases agree with TRBD2. The V segment lost 7 bases and the J segment 1 base; nucleotides outside the gene matches: 9. The CDR3 extends over 15 amino acids. The germline CDR1 and CDR2 sequences are SGHDT and YYEEEE. CDR3: CASGVQLAAQETQYF. In DNA form, the CDR3 reads TGTGCCAGCGGCGTTCAACTAGCGGCCCAAGAGACCCAGTACTTC. The whole variable domain, remainder taken from reference TRBV5-6 and TRBJ2-5, is DAGVTQSPTHLIKTRGQQVTLRCSPKSGHDTVSWYQQALGQGPQFIFQYYEEEERQRGNFPDRFSGHQFPNYSSELNVNALLLGDSALYLCASGVQLAAQETQYFGPGTRLLVL.

The V call is TRBV2, the J call TRBJ2-7, with 8 nucleotides matching TRBD2. The junction had 6 bases not matched to a gene; V was cut back by 3 bases and J by 2 bases. Germline V lookup: CDR1 SNHLY, CDR2 FYNNEI. The CDR3 sequence is 15 residues long. CDR3 bases: TGTGCCAGCAGTGAGAGAACTAGCGGCCCCTACGAGCAGTACTTC. It is translated as CASSERTSGPYEQYF.

In this sample, this clonotype turned up once. The chain is built from TRBV3-1 and TRBJ1-1; D call uncertain. V was clipped by 3 bases and J by 10 bases, with 9 bases between them. This CDR3 contains 11 residues. Germline values: CDR1 LGHDT, CDR2 YNNKEL (reference sequence). The CDR3 bases are TGTGCCAGCAGCCAGGGTTGGGGAGCTTTCTTT. It codes for CASSQGWGAFF.